Each of the 16 T cell receptor beta chains below was sequenced from the same sample in a study of cytomegalovirus exposure and HLA in healthy donors. Both 60 Vbeta primers and 13 Jbeta primers went into the PCR. Clones were sequenced by immunoSEQ multiplex PCR, and TCRdb holds only the in-frame ones, with some missing. The sample carries 99,000 or so clones, approximately 83% recorded once. The sequencing sample was made of PBMCs. The source of these receptors is a female donor in good health and CMV-seropositive.

The chain has TRBV6-6 and TRBJ1-5, with D unresolved. In germline, CDR1 is MNHNY, CDR2 SVGAGI (reference sequence). V was trimmed by 0 bases and J by 6 bases, leaving 9 bases between them. The CDR3 runs 14 residues. CDR3: CASSYSNGIQPQHF. In DNA, the CDR3 is TGTGCCAGCAGTTACTCGAACGGGATTCAGCCCCAGCATTTT.

The rearrangement uses TRBV7-9 and TRBJ1-4, with 8 bases aligning to TRBD1. The junction had 5 bases not matched to a gene; V was cut back by 1 base and J by 1 base. CDR1 is SEHNR, CDR2 FQNEAQ, per germline (reference sequence). The CDR3 totals 17 residues. In DNA, the CDR3 is TGTGCCAGCAGCTTAGTTGCCGGACAGGGAACTAATGAAAAACTGTTTTTT. This encodes CASSLVAGQGTNEKLFF. Full variable domain (rest looked up from reference TRBV7-9 and TRBJ1-4): DTGVSQNPRHKITKRGQNVTFRCDPISEHNRLYWYRQTLGQGPEFLTYFQNEAQLEKSRLLSDRFSAERPKGSFSTLEIQRTEQGDSAMYLCASSLVAGQGTNEKLFFGSGTQLSVL.

Remarks on this clone: The junction differs from germline at one of its ends, possibly a read error. This chain connects TRBV7-7 to TRBJ2-3; tentative D call: TRBD1 (7 bases). Germline V gives CDR1 SSHAT, CDR2 FNYEAQ (reference sequence). The CDR3 is made up of 14 amino acids. The CDR3 reads CASSNGGTADTQYF. In DNA, the CDR3 is TGTGCTAGCAGCAATGGAGGGACAGCTGATACGCAGTATTTT.

The chain joins TRBV6-5 to TRBJ2-1; no clear D gene. Germline V gives CDR1 MNHEY, CDR2 SVGAGI. The CDR3 runs to 12 residues. The V end lost 2 bases, the J end lost 7 bases, and 6 bases lay between the germline ends. CDR3: CASSYTGNEQFF. CDR3 DNA sequence: TGTGCCAGCAGTTACACGGGTAATGAGCAGTTCTTC.

V gene TRBV10-3 combines with J gene TRBJ2-2; 7 bases agree with TRBD1. The CDR3 extends over 13 amino acids. V lost 6 bases, J lost 5 bases, and 3 bases stayed unmatched. Germline lookup yields CDR1 ENHRY and CDR2 SYGVKD. The CDR3 bases are TGTGCCATCAGAGAGGGGGCGACCGGGGAGCTGTTTTTT. This codes for CAIREGATGELFF.

The genes are TRBV28 and TRBJ2-1; 7 positions agree with TRBD1. V was clipped by 3 bases and J by 15 bases; unmatched bases: 14. The germline V gene encodes CDR1 MDHEN and CDR2 SYDVKM. This CDR3 is 14 amino acids long. The CDR3 DNA reads as TGTGCCAGCAGTTTGTCGGGACAGATAGCCGGTAGGTTCTTC. It yields the protein CASSLSGQIAGRFF.

This clone appeared a single time. The chain recombines TRBV19 with TRBJ2-2; TRBD1 is a possible D gene (5 bases). With 3 bases removed from V and 3 bases from J, the gap between germline ends came to 20 bases. The germline V gene has CDR1 LNHDA and CDR2 SQIVND (reference sequence). The CDR3 loop spans 18 amino acids. This CDR3 reads CASSIRRVLLRDTGELFF. CDR3 sequence (DNA): TGTGCCAGTAGTATTCGCAGGGTCCTGCTTAGGGACACCGGGGAGCTGTTTTTT.

The chain uses TRBV7-9 and TRBJ2-5; TRBD1 is a possible D gene (6 bases). In germline, CDR1 is SEHNR, CDR2 FQNEAQ (reference sequence). V lost 4 bases to trimming and J lost 0 bases, with 9 bases between them. CDR3 size: 14 residues. Here the CDR3 DNA reads TGTGCCAGCAGCTCCGGACAGTACCAAGAGACCCAGTACTTC. Protein sequence: CASSSGQYQETQYF.

V is TRBV6-6 and J is TRBJ1-2, with 10 nucleotides matching TRBD1. The V and J ends lost 1 base and 6 bases, in that order; junction bases with no gene match: 5. The CDR3 contains 15 residues. Germline CDR1 MNHNY, CDR2 SVGAGI (reference sequence). This CDR3 reads CASSYWETGGDGYTF. The CDR3 coding sequence is TGTGCCAGCAGTTACTGGGAGACAGGGGGCGATGGCTACACCTTC.

V gene TRBV6-4 combines with J gene TRBJ1-2; 7 nucleotides align to TRBD1. This CDR3 has 13 residues. Trimming at V came to 6 bases and at J to 5 bases, leaving 6 bases not matched to a gene. Germline loops: CDR1 MRHNA, CDR2 SNTAGT. DNA of the CDR3: TGTGCCAGCAGCCGACAGGGAAGGTATGGCTACACCTTC. Its protein is CASSRQGRYGYTF.

This clone has just a few counts. J is TRBJ1-5 and V is TRBV7-2, with D perhaps TRBD1 (6 bases). V shed 2 bases and J shed 9 bases, with 20 bases lying between them. In germline, CDR1 is SGHTA, CDR2 FQGNSA. CDR3 length: 16 residues. The CDR3, as DNA: TGTGCCAGCAGCTTACTCGGGGGGCCCAGCGGGTGGCCCCAGCATTTT. Translated, it gives CASSLLGGPSGWPQHF. The full variable domain, in which reference TRBV7-2 and TRBJ1-5 provide the parts outside the CDR3, is GAGVSQSPSNKVTEKGKDVELRCDPISGHTALYWYRQSLGQGLEFLIYFQGNSAPDKSGLPSDRFSAERTGGSVSTLTIQRTQQEDSAVYLCASSLLGGPSGWPQHFGDGTRLSIL.

This rearrangement joins TRBV2 to TRBJ2-7; D gene ambiguous. The CDR3 is 11 amino acids. Germline-derived CDR1 and CDR2 are SNHLY and FYNNEI. V was clipped by 3 bases and J by 3 bases, with 3 bases between them. CDR3 coding DNA: TGTGCCAGCAGTGACCGCTACGAGCAGTACTTC. Residues: CASSDRYEQYF.

This chain uses TRBV5-1 with TRBJ2-5; D may be TRBD2 (5 bases). V was clipped by 6 bases and J by 8 bases, with 11 bases between them. The CDR3 totals 11 residues. The germline CDR1 and CDR2 sequences are SGHRS and YFSETQ. The CDR3 nucleotides are TGCGCCAGCACACAACTAGGCACCCAGTACTTC. It translates to CASTQLGTQYF.

The genes are TRBV5-4 and TRBJ2-1; D perhaps matches TRBD2 (6 bases). This CDR3 has 16 amino acids. Per the germline V gene, CDR1 is SGHNT and CDR2 is YYREEE (reference sequence). V dropped 0 bases and J dropped 4 bases, with 14 bases sitting between them. CDR3: CASSLGSGLLYNEQFF. The CDR3, as DNA: TGTGCCAGCAGCTTGGGTTCGGGACTCCTATACAATGAGCAGTTCTTC.

V and J are TRBV7-6 and TRBJ2-1, with TRBD2 identical over 11 bases. V was pared by 0 bases and J by 4 bases, with 8 bases of the junction left unmatched. CDR3 length: 18 residues. Germline V gene data show CDR1 as SGHVS and CDR2 as FNYEAQ. The CDR3, as DNA: TGTGCCAGCAGCTTAGCGGTTAGCGGGGGGGCGCAGTACAATGAGCAGTTCTTC. It yields the protein CASSLAVSGGAQYNEQFF.

The V call is TRBV2, the J call TRBJ1-1, with 11 bases that match TRBD1. With 7 bases clipped from V and 5 bases from J, the junction kept 9 bases outside the gene matches. The CDR3 is 15 amino acids. Germline V gene lookup returns CDR1 SNHLY and CDR2 FYNNEI. CDR3 protein: CASIIEGTGGTEAFF. The CDR3, as DNA: TGTGCCAGCATCATAGAGGGGACAGGGGGGACTGAAGCTTTCTTT.